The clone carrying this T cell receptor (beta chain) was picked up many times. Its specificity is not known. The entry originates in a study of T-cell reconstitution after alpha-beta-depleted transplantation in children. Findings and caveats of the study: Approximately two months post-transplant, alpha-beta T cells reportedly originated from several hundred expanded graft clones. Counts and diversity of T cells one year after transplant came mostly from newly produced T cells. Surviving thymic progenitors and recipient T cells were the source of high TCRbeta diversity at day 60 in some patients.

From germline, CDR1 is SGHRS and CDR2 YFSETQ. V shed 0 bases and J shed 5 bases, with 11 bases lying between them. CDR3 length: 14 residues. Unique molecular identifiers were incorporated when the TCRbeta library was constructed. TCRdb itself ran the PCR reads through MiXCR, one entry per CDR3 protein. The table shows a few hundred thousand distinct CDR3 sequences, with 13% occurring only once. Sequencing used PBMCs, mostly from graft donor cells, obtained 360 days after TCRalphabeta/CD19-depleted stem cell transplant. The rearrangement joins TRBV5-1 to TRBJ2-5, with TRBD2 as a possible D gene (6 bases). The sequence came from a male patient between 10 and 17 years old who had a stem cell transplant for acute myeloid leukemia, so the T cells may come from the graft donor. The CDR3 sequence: CASSLAGADETQYF. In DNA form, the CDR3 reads TGCGCCAGCAGCTTGGCGGGAGCGGATGAGACCCAGTACTTC.